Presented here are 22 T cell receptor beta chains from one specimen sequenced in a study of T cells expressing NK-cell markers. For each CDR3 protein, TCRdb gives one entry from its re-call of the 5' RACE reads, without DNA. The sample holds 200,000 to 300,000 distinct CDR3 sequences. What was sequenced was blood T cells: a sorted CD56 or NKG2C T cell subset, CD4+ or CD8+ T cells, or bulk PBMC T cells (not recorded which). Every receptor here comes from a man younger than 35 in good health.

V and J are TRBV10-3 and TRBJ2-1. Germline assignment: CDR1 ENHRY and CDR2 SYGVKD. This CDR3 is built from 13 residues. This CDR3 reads CAITGSRVHEQFF.

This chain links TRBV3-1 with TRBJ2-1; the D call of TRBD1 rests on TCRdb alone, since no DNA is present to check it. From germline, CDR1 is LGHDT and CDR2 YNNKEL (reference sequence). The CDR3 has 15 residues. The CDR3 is CASSRPGQTLNEQFF.

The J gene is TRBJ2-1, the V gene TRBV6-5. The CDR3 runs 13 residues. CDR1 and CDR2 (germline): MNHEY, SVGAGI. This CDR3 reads CASRYKDGNEQFF.

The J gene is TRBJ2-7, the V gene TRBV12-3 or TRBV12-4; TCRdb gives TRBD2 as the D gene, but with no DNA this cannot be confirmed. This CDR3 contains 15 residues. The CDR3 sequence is CASSLGDHLTYEQYF.

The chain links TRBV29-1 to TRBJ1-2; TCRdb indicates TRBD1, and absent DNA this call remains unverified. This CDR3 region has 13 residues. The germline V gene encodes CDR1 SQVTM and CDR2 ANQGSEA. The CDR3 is CSASDRGGYGYTF.

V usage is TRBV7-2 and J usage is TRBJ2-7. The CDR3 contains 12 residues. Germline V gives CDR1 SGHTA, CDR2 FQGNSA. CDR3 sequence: CASSLRNSEQYF.

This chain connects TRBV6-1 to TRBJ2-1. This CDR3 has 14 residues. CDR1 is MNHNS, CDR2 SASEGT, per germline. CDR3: CASKPGNGYNEQFF.

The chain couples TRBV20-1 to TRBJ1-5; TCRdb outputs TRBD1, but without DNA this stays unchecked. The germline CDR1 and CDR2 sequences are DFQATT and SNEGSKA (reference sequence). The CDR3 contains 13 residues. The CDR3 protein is CSATGGENQPQHF.

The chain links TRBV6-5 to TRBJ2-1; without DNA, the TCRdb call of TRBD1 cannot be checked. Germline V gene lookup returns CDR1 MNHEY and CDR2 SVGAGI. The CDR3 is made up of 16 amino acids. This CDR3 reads CASSSPSGSRWNEQFF.

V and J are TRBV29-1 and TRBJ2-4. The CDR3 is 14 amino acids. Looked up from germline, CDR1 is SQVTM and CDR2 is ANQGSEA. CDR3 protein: CSVEDLLAKNIQYF.

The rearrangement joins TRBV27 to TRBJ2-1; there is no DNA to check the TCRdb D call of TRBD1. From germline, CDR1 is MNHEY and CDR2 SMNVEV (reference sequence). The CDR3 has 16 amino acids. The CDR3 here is CASSLSPRTGSDEQFF.

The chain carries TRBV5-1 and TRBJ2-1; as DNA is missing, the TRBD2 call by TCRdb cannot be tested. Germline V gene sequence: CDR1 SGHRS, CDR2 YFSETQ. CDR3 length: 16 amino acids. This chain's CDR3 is CASSGSGTSGTSQQFF. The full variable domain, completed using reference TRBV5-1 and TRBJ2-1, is KAGVTQTPRYLIKTRGQQVTLSCSPISGHRSVSWYQQTPGQGLQFLFEYFSETQRNKGNFPGRFSGRQFSNSRSEMNVSTLELGDSALYLCASSGSGTSGTSQQFFGPGTRLTVL.

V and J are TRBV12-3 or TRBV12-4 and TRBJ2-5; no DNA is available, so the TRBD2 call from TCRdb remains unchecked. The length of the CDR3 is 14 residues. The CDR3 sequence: CASSFGQGGKTQYF.

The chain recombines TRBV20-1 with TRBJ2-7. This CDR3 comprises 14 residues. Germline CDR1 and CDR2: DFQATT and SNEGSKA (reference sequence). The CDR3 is CSASLGRHSYEQYF.

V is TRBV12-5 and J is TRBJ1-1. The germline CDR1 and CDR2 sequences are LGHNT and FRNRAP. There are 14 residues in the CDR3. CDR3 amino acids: CASGLVRVDTEAFF.

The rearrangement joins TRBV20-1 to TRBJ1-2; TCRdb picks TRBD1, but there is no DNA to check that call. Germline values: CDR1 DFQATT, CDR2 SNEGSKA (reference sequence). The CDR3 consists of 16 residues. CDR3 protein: CSALRPGGVSDYGYTF.

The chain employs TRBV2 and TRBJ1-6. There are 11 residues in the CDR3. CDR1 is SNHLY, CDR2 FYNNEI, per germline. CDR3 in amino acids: CASSEKSPLHF.

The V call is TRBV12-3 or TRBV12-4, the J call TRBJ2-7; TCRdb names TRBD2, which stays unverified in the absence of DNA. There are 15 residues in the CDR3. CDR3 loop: CASSLQDGALTEQYF.

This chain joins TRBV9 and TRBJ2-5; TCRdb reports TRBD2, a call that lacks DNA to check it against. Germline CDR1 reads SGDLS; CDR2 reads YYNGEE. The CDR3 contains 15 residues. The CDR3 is CASSVALSGQETQYF.

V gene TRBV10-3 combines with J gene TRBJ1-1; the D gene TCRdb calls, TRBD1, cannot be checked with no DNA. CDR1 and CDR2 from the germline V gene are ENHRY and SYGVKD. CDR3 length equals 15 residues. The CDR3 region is CAISDLVGQVSEAFF.

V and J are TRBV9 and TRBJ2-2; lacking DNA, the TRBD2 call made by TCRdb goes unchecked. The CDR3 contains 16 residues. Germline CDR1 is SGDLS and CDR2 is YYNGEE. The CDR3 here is CASSVGASGSTGELFF.

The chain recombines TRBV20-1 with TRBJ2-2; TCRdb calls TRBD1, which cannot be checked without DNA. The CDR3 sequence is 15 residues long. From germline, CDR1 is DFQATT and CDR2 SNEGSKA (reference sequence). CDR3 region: CSARDRRGHTGELFF.